This entry concerns a single T cell receptor (beta chain). The data derive from a study of blood T cell repertoires in COVID-19. Clones were sequenced by immunoSEQ multiplex PCR, and TCRdb holds only the in-frame ones, with some missing. The sample has about 70,000 clones; approximately 78% are singletons. This receptor was taken from a man older than 75 with acute or convalescent COVID-19. Sequencing used peripheral blood.

The CDR3 DNA reads TGTGCCAGCAGCCCAGGACTGGGGGAGACCCAGTACTTC. It translates to CASSPGLGETQYF. The rearrangement joins TRBV5-8 to TRBJ2-5; D is possibly TRBD2 (5 bases). The CDR3 covers 13 residues. The V and J ends lost 4 bases and 5 bases respectively, with 12 bases between them. Germline lookup yields CDR1 SGHTS and CDR2 YDEGEE.